This T cell receptor (beta chain) was recovered during a study of OX40 agonist ivuxolimab in advanced cancers. Concerning the study at large: Ivuxolimab was a fully human IgG2 agonistic monoclonal antibody targeting the costimulatory receptor OX40 (CD134). Intravenous ivuxolimab was administered to patients every 2 weeks at six dose levels: 0.01, 0.1, 0.3, 1.5, 3 and 10 mg/kg. Among the 50 to 55 dose-escalation patients, around 20 had hepatocellular carcinoma, approximately 15 melanoma, 9 renal cell carcinoma and 9 head and neck cancer. In the dose-escalation cohort, approximately 82% of patients were male, and the mean age was approximately 64 years, with a range of roughly 20 to 80. Patients were allowed to have had prior anti-PD-1, anti-PD-L1 or anti-CTLA-4 therapy, and approximately 40% of the dose-escalation patients had previously received checkpoint inhibitors. Partial responses occurred in three dose-escalation patients: two with cutaneous melanoma and one with hepatocellular carcinoma. Peripheral TCRbeta sequencing aimed to test whether ivuxolimab altered TCR sequence diversity and caused clonal T-cell expansion. The paper describes the monotherapy dose-escalation part (N of about 55 patients) of the phase I trial of ivuxolimab. General conclusions and limits of the study: In the 0.1-3.0 mg/kg groups, partial responders had among the lowest normalized peripheral clonal expansion, particularly in CD8+ T cells. The antigen specificity of the peripheral T cells that underwent clonal expansion was not determined. On average, CD8+ T cells showed more expanded clones than CD4+ T cells after ivuxolimab. At doses of 0.1 to 3.0 mg/kg, clonal expansion of both CD4+ and CD8+ blood T cells was observed from baseline to week 6. Low levels of normalized T-cell clonal expansion were also seen in some patients who did not respond.

Patients with a history of autoimmune disease or receiving systemic immunosuppression were excluded from the trial. In every dose cohort, peripheral blood was drawn for TCR sequencing at baseline, cycle 4 day 1, and cycle 7 day 1. Samples came from an open-label, multicenter, first-in-human phase I dose-escalation trial of ivuxolimab. Adults with locally advanced or metastatic head and neck squamous cell, hepatocellular, melanoma or renal cell carcinoma were enrolled in the trial. Before TCR sequencing, CD4+ T cells and CD8+ T cells were sorted from peripheral blood as separate populations. This clone was seen a handful of times. What this receptor recognizes is not known. No qualities accompany the bases; no much larger clone lies one base away. V gives up 4 bases and J gives up 0 bases, and the segment between their germline ends measures 10 bases. The CDR3 holds 15 amino acids from the cysteine to the phenylalanine. CDR3 DNA is the only sequence kept; it has 45 bases, read in frame from the first base. The germline V gene (reference sequence) yields SGHKS for CDR1 and YYEKEE for CDR2.

Genomic DNA was isolated from the sorted cells so that the TCRbeta CDR3 region could be sequenced. The immunoSEQ Assay was used for sequencing of TCRbeta CDR3 regions. The immuneACCESS repertoire file appears here via TCRdb, limited to in-frame rearrangements. These files lack a portion of the clones; in checked studies, under half of the deficit traces to unresolved V genes, and the cause of the others is not known. A total of over 65,000 clones appear in this sample, 70% to 90% of them only once. The ten largest clones add up to 8% of the sample. The TCR originated in an adult with an advanced solid tumor such as melanoma, head and neck, liver or kidney cancer. The rearranged segments are TRBV5-5 and TRBJ2-2, with the D gene not confidently named. Here the sequenced sample was CD4+ or CD8+ T cells sorted from blood, taken in a trial of the OX40 agonist ivuxolimab. The CDR3 corresponds to CASSTRSTNTGELFF. The DNA is as follows: TGTGCCAGCAGCACAAGAAGTACGAACACCGGGGAGCTGTTTTTT.